This T cell receptor beta chain was recorded in a study of blood T cell repertoires in COVID-19. Study background: Specimens from acute and convalescent COVID-19 originated in the United States, Italy and Spain. Nucleic acid was either cDNA or gDNA, and it came from T cells, B-cell-depleted T cells, or PBMCs.

Source study methods: Nucleated cell counts were estimated from reference gene primer amplification. Measured with immunoSEQ multiplex PCR; TCRdb has only the in-frame clones, and not every one. V and J calls and clone size follow that table, whereas D and trimming were derived from the DNA. The table has under 300,000 clones, around 88% seen once. This clone has only one observation. With V trimmed by 6 bases and J by 6 bases, 5 bases remained unmatched. CDR3 length: 13 amino acids. Germline V lookup: CDR1 MGHDK, CDR2 SYGVNS. Sequencing used peripheral blood. The origin of this receptor is a man older than 75 with acute or convalescent COVID-19. The rearrangement links TRBV25-1 to TRBJ1-1, with 9 positions matching TRBD1. The CDR3 sequence: CASSQTGGAEAFF. The CDR3 region has the DNA TGTGCCAGCAGCCAGACAGGGGGGGCTGAAGCTTTCTTT.